The 2 T cell receptor beta chains listed next were all sequenced from one sample in a study of early T cells in non-severe SARS-CoV-2 infection. MiXCR, run by TCRdb on the 5' RACE reads, gives a single entry per CDR3 protein. This sample has tens of thousands of distinct CDR3 sequences, with 5.6% found just once. Sequenced material: whole blood. These TCRs come from an adult who was a healthcare worker with PCR-confirmed SARS-CoV-2 infection or an uninfected control (not recorded which).

This clonotype was observed at least ten times. This chain uses TRBV19 with TRBJ1-3, with no clear D. The CDR3 consists of 16 residues. Germline CDR1 reads LNHDA; CDR2 reads SQIVND (reference sequence). V lost 10 bases and J 1 base, leaving 20 bases between the germline ends. This CDR3 is CATIGYRGESGNTIYF. CDR3 DNA sequence: TGTGCCACTATCGGCTATCGCGGGGAATCTGGAAACACCATATATTTT.

To note about this clonotype: This may be a read error, as it is one base from a much larger clone. The chain joins TRBV7-4 to TRBJ2-5; 8 positions agree with TRBD2. The CDR3 contains 16 residues. V gave up 1 base and J gave up 5 bases; unmatched junction bases: 9. Germline assignment: CDR1 SGHVT and CDR2 SQSDAQ. The CDR3 here is CASSLVAGRAAETQYF. The CDR3 bases are TGTGCCAGCAGCTTAGTAGCCGGGAGGGCCGCGGAGACCCAGTACTTC.